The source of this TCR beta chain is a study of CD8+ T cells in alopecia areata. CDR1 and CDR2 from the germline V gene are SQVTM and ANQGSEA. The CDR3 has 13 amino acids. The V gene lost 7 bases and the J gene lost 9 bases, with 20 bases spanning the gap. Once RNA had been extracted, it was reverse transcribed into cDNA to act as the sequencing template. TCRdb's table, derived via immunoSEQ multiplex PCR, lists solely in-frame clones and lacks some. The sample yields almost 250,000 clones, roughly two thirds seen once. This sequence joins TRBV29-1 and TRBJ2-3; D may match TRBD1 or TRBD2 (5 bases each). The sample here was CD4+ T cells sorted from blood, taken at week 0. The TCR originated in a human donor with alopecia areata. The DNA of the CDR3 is TGCAGCGCCCGACCGGACCTGGGACCCACGCAGTATTTT. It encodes CSARPDLGPTQYF.